These 4 T cell receptor beta chains came from one sample sequenced in a study of blood T cells in healthy people across ages. A sample-barcoded 5' primer and a J-beta primer mix were used in a second PCR of about 7 to 12 cycles. TCRdb used MiXCR to reprocess the 5' RACE reads, holding one entry per CDR3 protein. The sample holds about 730,000 distinct CDR3 sequences, approximately 43% seen once. Sequencing used blood. The receptors originated from a woman in her sixties in good health.

CDR3 in amino acids: CASSTRDGGGADTQYF. In nucleotides, the CDR3 is TGTGCCAGCAGCACCCGAGATGGGGGCGGCGCAGATACGCAGTATTTT. This sequence joins TRBV7-9 and TRBJ2-3; D is possibly TRBD1 (6 bases). V was pared by 5 bases and J by 4 bases, with 19 bases between. CDR3 size: 16 residues. Germline values: CDR1 SEHNR, CDR2 FQNEAQ (reference sequence).

The gene calls are TRBV19 and TRBJ2-3, with D perhaps TRBD1 or TRBD2 (5 bases each). Per the germline V gene, CDR1 is LNHDA and CDR2 is SQIVND (reference sequence). V was cut by 6 bases and J by 2 bases, with 15 bases left in between. The CDR3 sequence is 15 residues long. This CDR3 reads CASRPGPLATDTQYF. For the CDR3, the DNA is TGTGCCAGTAGACCGGGACCCCTGGCCACAGATACGCAGTATTTT.

The V and J genes are TRBV18 and TRBJ1-5; tentatively, D is TRBD1 (6 bases). Trimming took off 6 bases at V and 1 base at J, with 16 bases between the two ends. There are 16 residues in the CDR3. Germline CDR1 KGHSH, CDR2 LQKENI. The CDR3 DNA reads as TGTGCCAGCTCTCCAGATACAGGGTCAAGCAATCAGCCCCAGCATTTT. Amino acids: CASSPDTGSSNQPQHF. Together with reference TRBV18 and TRBJ1-5, the CDR3 gives the full variable domain: NAGVMQNPRHLVRRRGQEARLRCSPMKGHSHVYWYRQLPEEGLKFMVYLQKENIIDESGMPKERFSAEFPKEGPSILRIQQVVRGDSAAYFCASSPDTGSSNQPQHFGDGTRLSIL.

The rearrangement uses TRBV5-1 and TRBJ1-6; 10 nucleotides agree with TRBD1. This CDR3 has 17 amino acids. Germline V CDR1 and CDR2: SGHRS, YFSETQ. V lost 4 bases to trimming and J lost 10 bases; unmatched junction nucleotides: 14. This chain's CDR3 is CASSRGRQGAIESPLHF. The CDR3 nucleotides read TGCGCCAGCAGCCGAGGGCGACAGGGGGCAATTGAATCACCCCTCCACTTT.